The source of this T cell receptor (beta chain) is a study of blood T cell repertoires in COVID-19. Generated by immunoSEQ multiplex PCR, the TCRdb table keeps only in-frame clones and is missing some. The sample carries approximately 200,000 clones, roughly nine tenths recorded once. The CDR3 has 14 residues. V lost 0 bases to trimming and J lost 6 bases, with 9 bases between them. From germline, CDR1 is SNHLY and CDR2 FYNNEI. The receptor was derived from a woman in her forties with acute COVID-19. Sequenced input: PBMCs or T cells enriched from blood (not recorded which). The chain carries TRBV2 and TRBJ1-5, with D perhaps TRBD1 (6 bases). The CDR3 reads CASSEAGGGQPQHF. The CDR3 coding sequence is TGTGCCAGCAGTGAAGCAGGGGGTGGTCAGCCCCAGCATTTT.